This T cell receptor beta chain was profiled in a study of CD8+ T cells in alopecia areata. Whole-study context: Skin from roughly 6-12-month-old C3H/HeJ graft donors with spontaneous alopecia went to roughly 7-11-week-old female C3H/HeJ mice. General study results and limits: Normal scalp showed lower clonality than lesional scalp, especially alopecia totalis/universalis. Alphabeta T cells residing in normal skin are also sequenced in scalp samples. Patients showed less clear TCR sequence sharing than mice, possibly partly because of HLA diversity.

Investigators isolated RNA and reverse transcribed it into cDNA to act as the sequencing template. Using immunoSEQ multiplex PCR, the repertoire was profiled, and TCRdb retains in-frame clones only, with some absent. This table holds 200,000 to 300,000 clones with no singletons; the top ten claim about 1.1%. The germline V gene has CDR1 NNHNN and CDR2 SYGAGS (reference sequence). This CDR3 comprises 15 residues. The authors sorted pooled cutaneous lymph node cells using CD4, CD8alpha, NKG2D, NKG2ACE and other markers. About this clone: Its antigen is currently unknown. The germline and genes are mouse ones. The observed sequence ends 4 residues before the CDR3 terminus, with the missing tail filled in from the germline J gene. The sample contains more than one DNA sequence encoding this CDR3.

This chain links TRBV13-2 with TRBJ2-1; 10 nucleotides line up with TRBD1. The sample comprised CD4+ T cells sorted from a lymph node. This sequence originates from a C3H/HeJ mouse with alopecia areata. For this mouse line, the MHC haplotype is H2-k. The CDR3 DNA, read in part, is TGTGCCAGCGGTGATGCTGGACAGGGGGGCGCT. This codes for CASGDAGQGGA. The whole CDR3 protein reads CASGDAGQGGAEQFF.